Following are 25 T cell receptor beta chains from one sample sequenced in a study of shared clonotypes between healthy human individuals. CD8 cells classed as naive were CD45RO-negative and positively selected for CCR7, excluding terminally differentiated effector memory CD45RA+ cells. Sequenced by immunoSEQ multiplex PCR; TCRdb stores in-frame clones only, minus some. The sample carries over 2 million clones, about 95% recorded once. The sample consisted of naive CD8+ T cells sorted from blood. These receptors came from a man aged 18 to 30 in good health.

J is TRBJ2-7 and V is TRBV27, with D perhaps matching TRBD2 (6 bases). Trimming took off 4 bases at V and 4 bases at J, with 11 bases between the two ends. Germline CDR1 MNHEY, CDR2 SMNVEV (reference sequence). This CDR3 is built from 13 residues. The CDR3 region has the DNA TGTGCCAGCAGTTCCCAGCGGGTATACGAGCAGTACTTC. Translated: CASSSQRVYEQYF.

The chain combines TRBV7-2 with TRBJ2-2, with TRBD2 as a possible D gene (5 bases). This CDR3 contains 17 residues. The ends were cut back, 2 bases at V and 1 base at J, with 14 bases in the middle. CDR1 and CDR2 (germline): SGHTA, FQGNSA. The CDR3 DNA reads TGTGCCAGCAGCTTATATGGTGGCGGGTGGAACACCGGGGAGCTGTTTTTT. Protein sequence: CASSLYGGGWNTGELFF.

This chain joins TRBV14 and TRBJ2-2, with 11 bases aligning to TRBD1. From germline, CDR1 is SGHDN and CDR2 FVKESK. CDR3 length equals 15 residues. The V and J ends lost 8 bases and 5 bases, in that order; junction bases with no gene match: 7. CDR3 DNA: TGTGCCAGCGCCACGGACAGGGGGCGGACCGGGGAGCTGTTTTTT. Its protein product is CASATDRGRTGELFF.

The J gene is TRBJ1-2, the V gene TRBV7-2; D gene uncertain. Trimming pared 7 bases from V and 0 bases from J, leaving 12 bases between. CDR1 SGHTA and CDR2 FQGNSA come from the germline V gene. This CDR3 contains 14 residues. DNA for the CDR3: TGTGCCAGCACCCCGGACGGACCTAACTATGGCTACACCTTC. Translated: CASTPDGPNYGYTF.

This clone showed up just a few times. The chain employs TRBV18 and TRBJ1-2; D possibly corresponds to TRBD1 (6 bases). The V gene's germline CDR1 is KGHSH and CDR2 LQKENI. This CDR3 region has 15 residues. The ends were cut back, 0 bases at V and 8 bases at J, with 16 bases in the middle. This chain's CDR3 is CASSPPVEPDRGYTF. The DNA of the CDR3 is TGTGCCAGCTCACCACCGGTGGAGCCAGACAGGGGCTACACCTTC. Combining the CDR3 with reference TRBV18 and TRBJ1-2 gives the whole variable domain NAGVMQNPRHLVRRRGQEARLRCSPMKGHSHVYWYRQLPEEGLKFMVYLQKENIIDESGMPKERFSAEFPKEGPSILRIQQVVRGDSAAYFCASSPPVEPDRGYTFGSGTRLTVV.

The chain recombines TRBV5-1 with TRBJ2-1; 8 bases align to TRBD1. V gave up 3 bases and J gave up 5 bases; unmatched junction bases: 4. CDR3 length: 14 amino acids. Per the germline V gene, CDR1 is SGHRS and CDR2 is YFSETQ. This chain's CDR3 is CASSWPTGDNEQFF. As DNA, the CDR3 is TGCGCCAGCAGCTGGCCGACAGGGGACAATGAGCAGTTCTTC.

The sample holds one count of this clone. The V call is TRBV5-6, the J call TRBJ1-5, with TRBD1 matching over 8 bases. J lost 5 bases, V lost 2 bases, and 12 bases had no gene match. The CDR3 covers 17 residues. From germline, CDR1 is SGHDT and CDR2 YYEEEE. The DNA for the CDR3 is TGTGCCAGCAGCTTCACAACAGGGGGGTTGGGGTATCAGCCCCAGCATTTT. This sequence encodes CASSFTTGGLGYQPQHF.

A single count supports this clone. Here the CDR3 DNA reads TGTGCCAGCAGCTTGGTCGGGGGGGCTACAGATACGCAGTATTTT. Translation gives CASSLVGGATDTQYF. The J gene is TRBJ2-3, the V gene TRBV5-6, with 8 bases lining up with TRBD2. Losses at the gene ends were 0 bases for V and 3 bases for J; bases not matched to a gene: 3. The length of the CDR3 is 15 residues. Germline CDR1 and CDR2: SGHDT and YYEEEE.

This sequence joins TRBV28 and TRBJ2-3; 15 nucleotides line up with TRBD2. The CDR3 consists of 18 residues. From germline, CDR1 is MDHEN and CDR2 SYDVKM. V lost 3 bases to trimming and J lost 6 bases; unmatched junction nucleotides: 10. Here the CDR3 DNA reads TGTGCCAGCAGTTTCCACCTCGGACTAGCGGGAGGGCGGGATACGCAGTATTTT. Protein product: CASSFHLGLAGGRDTQYF.

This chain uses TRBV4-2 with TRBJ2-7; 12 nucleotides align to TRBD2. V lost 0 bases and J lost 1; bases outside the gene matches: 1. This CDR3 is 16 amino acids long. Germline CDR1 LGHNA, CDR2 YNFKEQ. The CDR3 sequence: CASSQDGLAGSYEQYF. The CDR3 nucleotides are TGTGCCAGCAGCCAAGACGGACTAGCGGGGTCCTACGAGCAGTACTTC.

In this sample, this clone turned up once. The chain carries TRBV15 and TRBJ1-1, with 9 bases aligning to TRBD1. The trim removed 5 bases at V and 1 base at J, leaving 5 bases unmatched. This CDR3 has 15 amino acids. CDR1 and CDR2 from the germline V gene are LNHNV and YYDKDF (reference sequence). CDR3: CATSFGTGTNTEAFF. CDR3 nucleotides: TGTGCCACCAGCTTCGGGACAGGGACGAACACTGAAGCTTTCTTT.

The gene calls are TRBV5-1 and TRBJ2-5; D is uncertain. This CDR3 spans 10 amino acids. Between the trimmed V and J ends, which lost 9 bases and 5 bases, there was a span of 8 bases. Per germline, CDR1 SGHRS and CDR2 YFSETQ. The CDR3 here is CATTQETQYF. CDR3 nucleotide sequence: TGCGCCACTACCCAGGAGACCCAGTACTTC.

CDR3 protein: CASCLDSLNEKLFF. In nucleotides, the CDR3 is TGTGCCAGCTGCTTGGACAGCTTGAATGAAAAACTGTTTTTT. The rearrangement links TRBV19 to TRBJ1-4; maybe TRBD1 (6 bases). This CDR3 region has 14 residues. Germline assignment: CDR1 LNHDA and CDR2 SQIVND (reference sequence). Trimming left V 9 bases short and J 5 bases short, with 16 bases between. The full variable domain, rest sourced from reference TRBV19 and TRBJ1-4, is DGGITQSPKYLFRKEGQNVTLSCEQNLNHDAMYWYRQDPGQGLRLIYYSQIVNDFQKGDIAEGYSVSREKKESFPLTVTSAQKNPTAFYLCASCLDSLNEKLFFGSGTQLSVL.

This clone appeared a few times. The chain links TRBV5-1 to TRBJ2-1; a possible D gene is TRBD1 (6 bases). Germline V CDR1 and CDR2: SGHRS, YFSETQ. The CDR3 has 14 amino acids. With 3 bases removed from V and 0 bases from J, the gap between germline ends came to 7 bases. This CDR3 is CASSSDSSYNEQFF. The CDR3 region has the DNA TGCGCCAGCAGCTCGGACAGCTCCTACAATGAGCAGTTCTTC.

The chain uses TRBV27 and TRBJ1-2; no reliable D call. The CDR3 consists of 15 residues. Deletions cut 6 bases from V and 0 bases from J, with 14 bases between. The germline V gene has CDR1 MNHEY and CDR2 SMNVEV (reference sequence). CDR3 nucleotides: TGTGCCAGCAGCCAGAGTAATGAGGCTAACTATGGCTACACCTTC. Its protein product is CASSQSNEANYGYTF.

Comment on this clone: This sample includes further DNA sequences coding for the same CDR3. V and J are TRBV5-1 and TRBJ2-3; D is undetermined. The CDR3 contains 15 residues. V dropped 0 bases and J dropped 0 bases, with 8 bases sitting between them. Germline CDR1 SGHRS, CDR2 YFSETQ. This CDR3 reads CASSLEAASTDTQYF. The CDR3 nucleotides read TGCGCCAGCAGCTTGGAGGCAGCTAGCACAGATACGCAGTATTTT.

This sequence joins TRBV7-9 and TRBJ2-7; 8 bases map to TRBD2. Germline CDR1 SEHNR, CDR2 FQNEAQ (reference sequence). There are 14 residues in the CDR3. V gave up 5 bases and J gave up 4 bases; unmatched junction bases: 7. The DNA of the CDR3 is TGTGCCAGCAGCGGCGGGACTAGTGATTACGAGCAGTACTTC. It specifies CASSGGTSDYEQYF.

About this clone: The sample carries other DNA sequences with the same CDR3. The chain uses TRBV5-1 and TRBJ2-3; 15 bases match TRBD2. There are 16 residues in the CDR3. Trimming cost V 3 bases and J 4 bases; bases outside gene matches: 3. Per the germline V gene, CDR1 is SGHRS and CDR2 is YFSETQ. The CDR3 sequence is CASSSRTSGGADTQYF. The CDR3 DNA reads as TGCGCCAGCAGCTCTCGGACTAGCGGGGGGGCAGATACGCAGTATTTT.

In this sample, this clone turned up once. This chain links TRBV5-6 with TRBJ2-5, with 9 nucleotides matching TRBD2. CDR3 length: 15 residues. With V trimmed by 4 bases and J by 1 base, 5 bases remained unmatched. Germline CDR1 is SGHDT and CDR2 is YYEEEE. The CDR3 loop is CASSQIAGVQETQYF. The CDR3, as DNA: TGTGCCAGCAGCCAAATAGCGGGGGTCCAAGAGACCCAGTACTTC.

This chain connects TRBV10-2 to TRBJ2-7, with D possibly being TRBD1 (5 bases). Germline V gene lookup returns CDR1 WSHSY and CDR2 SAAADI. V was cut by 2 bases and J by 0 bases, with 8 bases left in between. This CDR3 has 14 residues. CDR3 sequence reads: CASSEGHSSYEQYF. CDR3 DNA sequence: TGCGCCAGCAGTGAGGGACACAGCTCCTACGAGCAGTACTTC.

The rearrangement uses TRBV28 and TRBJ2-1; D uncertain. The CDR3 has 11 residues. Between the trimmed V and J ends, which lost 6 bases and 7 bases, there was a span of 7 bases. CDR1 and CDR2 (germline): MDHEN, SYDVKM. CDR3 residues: CASSRGNEQFF. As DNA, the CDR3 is TGTGCCAGCAGCCGCGGTAATGAGCAGTTCTTC. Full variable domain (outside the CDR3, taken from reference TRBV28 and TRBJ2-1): DVKVTQSSRYLVKRTGEKVFLECVQDMDHENMFWYRQDPGLGLRLIYFSYDVKMKEKGDIPEGYSVSREKKERFSLILESASTNQTSMYLCASSRGNEQFFGPGTRLTVL.

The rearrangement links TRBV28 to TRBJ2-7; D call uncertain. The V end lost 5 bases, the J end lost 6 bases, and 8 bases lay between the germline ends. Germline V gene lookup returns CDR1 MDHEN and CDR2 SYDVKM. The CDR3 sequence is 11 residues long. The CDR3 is CASSPQTEQYF. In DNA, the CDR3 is TGTGCCAGCAGTCCCCAAACCGAGCAGTACTTC.

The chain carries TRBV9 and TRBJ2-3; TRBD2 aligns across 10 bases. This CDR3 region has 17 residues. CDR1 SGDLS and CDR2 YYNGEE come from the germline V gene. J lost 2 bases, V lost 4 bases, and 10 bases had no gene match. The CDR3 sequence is CASSPQTSGWSTDTQYF. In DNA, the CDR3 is TGTGCCAGCAGCCCCCAGACTAGCGGGTGGTCCACAGATACGCAGTATTTT.

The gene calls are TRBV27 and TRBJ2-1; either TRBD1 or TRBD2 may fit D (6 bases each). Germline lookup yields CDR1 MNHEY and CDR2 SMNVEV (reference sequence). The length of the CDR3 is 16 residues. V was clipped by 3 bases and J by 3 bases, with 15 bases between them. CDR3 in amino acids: CASSFLLGGIYNEQFF. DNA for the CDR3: TGTGCCAGCAGTTTTCTGCTGGGGGGCATCTACAATGAGCAGTTCTTC.

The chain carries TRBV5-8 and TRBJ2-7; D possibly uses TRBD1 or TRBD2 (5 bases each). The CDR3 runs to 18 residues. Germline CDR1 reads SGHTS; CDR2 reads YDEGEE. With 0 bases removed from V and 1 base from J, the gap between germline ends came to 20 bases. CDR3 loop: CASSLVLEYWDGSYEQYF. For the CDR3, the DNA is TGTGCCAGCAGCTTGGTGCTTGAGTACTGGGACGGATCCTACGAGCAGTACTTC.